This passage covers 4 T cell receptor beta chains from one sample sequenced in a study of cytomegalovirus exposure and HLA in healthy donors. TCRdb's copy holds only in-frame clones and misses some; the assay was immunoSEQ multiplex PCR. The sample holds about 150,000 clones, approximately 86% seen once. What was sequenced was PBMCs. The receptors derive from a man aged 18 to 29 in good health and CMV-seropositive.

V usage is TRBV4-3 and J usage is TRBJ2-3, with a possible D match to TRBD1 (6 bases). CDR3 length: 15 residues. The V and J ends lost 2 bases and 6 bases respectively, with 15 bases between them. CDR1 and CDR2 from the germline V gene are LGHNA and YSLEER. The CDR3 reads CASSQTGSWADTQYF. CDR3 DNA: TGCGCCAGCAGCCAAACAGGGTCCTGGGCGGATACGCAGTATTTT.

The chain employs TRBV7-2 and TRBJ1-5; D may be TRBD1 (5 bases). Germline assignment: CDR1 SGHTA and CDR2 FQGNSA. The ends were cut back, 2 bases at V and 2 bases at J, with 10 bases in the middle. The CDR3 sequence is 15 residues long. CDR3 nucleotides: TGTGCCAGCAGCTTAAAGCCGGGGGGCAATCAGCCCCAGCATTTT. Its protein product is CASSLKPGGNQPQHF.

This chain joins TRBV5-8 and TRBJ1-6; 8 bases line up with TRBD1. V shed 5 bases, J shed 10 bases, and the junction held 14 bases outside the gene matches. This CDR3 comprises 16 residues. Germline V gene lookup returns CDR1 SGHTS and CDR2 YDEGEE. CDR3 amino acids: CASRTSYRGKVSPLHF. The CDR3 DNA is TGTGCCAGCAGGACTTCGTACAGGGGGAAGGTCTCACCCCTCCACTTT.

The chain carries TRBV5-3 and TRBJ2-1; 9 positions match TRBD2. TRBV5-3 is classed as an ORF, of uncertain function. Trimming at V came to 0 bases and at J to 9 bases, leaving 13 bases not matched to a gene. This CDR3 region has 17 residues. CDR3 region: CARSLVVAGARSCEQFF. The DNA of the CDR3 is TGTGCCAGAAGCTTGGTGGTAGCGGGAGCGCGTTCATGTGAGCAGTTCTTC.